These T cell receptor beta chains were read from a single sample in a study of neurological immune-mediated disorders. Each CDR3 protein is one row after TCRdb ran MiXCR on the 5' RACE reads. The sample contains roughly 48,000 distinct CDR3 sequences, 12% of which appear only once. Sequencing was performed on PBMCs. The source of these receptors is a male donor with HTLV-1-associated myelopathy (HAM/TSP). Both conserved end residues are part of each CDR3. D genes are given only for firm matches. Not every row has a clone size; where given, it reads once, few, many or a size class.

J gene: TRBJ2-1; V gene: TRBV4-3; clone size: -; D gene: -; CDR3 protein: CASRPIAGWRVGEQFF; CDR3 DNA: TGCGCCAGCAGACCTATTGCGGGGTGGCGGGTGGGCGAGCAGTTCTTC
J gene: TRBJ2-7; V gene: TRBV12-3/TRBV12-4; clone size: many; D gene: -; CDR3 protein: CASSFSSLGEQYF; CDR3 DNA: TGTGCCAGCAGTTTTTCGTCTTTGGGCGAGCAGTACTTC
J gene: TRBJ2-3; V gene: TRBV7-2; clone size: many; D gene: -; CDR3 protein: CASSSGMTDTQYF; CDR3 DNA: TGTGCCAGCAGCTCGGGGATGACCGATACGCAGTATTTT
J gene: TRBJ1-2; V gene: TRBV7-2; clone size: many; D gene: TRBD1; CDR3 protein: CASSFRQGNGYTF; CDR3 DNA: TGTGCCAGCAGCTTCCGACAGGGAAATGGCTACACCTTC
J gene: TRBJ1-6; V gene: TRBV4-2; clone size: many; D gene: -; CDR3 protein: CASSQEAAVVAPLHF; CDR3 DNA: TGTGCCAGCAGCCAAGAGGCGGCCGTCGTAGCCCCCCTCCACTTT
J gene: TRBJ1-2; V gene: TRBV5-1; clone size: many; D gene: -; CDR3 protein: CASAGRSGQFYGYTF; CDR3 DNA: TGCGCCAGCGCGGGCAGGTCGGGGCAGTTCTATGGCTACACCTTC
J gene: TRBJ1-3; V gene: TRBV7-2; clone size: many; D gene: -; CDR3 protein: CASSLGGGGNTIYF; CDR3 DNA: TGTGCCAGCAGCTTGGGCGGCGGGGGGAACACCATATATTTT
J gene: TRBJ2-3; V gene: TRBV14; clone size: few; D gene: TRBD1; CDR3 protein: CASSQEWGRGTDTQYF; CDR3 DNA: TGTGCCAGCAGCCAAGAATGGGGCAGGGGGACAGATACGCAGTATTTT
J gene: TRBJ2-3; V gene: TRBV27; clone size: many; D gene: TRBD2; CDR3 protein: CASKRGYTDTQYF; CDR3 DNA: TGTGCCAGCAAGCGGGGCTACACAGATACGCAGTATTTT
J gene: TRBJ2-3; V gene: TRBV20-1; clone size: many; D gene: TRBD2; CDR3 protein: CSAYPSGLGGTDTQYF; CDR3 DNA: TGCAGTGCTTATCCTTCGGGACTAGGGGGCACAGATACGCAGTATTTT